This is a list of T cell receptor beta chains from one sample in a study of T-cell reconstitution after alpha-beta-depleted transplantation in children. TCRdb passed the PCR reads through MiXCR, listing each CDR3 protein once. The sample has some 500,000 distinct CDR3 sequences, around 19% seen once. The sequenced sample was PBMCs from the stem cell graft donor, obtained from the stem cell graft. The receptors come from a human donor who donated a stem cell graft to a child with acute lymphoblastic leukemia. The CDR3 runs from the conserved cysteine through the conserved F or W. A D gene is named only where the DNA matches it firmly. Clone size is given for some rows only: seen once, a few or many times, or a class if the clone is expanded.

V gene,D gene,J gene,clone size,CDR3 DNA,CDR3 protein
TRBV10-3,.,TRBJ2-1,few,TGTGCCATCAGTGGGGAAGGGCTGAACTACAATGAGCAGTTCTTC,CAISGEGLNYNEQFF
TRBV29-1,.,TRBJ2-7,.,TGCAGCGTCCTTACGGGGCAGGCCTACGAGCAGTACTTC,CSVLTGQAYEQYF
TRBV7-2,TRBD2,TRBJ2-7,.,TGTGCCAGCAGCCCACTCCGGGCGGGAGGGACCGAGCAGTACTTC,CASSPLRAGGTEQYF
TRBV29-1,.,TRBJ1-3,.,TGCAGCGTTGGCCAACCTGGAAACACCATATATTTT,CSVGQPGNTIYF
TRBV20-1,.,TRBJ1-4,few,TGCAGTGCTAGATCGTTGACAGCTTTTGAAAAACTGTTTTTT,CSARSLTAFEKLFF
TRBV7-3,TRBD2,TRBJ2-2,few,TGTGCCAGCAGCTTTAGCGGGAGGGACGCCGGGGAGCTGTTTTTT,CASSFSGRDAGELFF
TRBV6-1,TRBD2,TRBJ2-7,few,TGTGCCAGCAGTGGCGGGACTAGCGGGAGTTACGAGCAGTACTTC,CASSGGTSGSYEQYF
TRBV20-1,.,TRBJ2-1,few,TGCAGTGCTCAGGTGGAGCCCGGCGTCTATGAGCAGTTCTTC,CSAQVEPGVYEQFF
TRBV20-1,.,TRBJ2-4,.,TGCAGTGGTCCGAGTCGGGACTCCCGGACTATAGCCAAAAACATTCAGTACTTC,CSGPSRDSRTIAKNIQYF
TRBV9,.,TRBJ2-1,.,TGTGCCAGCAGCCTCACGAGCGACGGTTCCTACAATGAGCAGTTCTTC,CASSLTSDGSYNEQFF
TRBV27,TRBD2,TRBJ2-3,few,TGTGCCAGCGCGGGACTAGCGGGAGTCACAGATACGCAGTATTTT,CASAGLAGVTDTQYF
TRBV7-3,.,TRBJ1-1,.,TGTGCCAGCAGCTTAGGGGCAGGGGTGGACACTGAAGCTTTCTTT,CASSLGAGVDTEAFF
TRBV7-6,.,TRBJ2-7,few,TGTGCCAGCAGCTTGGAGGGGACCCACCCCTACGAGCAGTACTTC,CASSLEGTHPYEQYF
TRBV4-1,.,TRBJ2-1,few,TGCGCCAGCAGCCAAGTTCTTTCGGGAGACTATGAGCAGTTCTTC,CASSQVLSGDYEQFF
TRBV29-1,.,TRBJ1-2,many,TGCAGCGTTGAAGATCGAAGCTATGGCTACACCTTC,CSVEDRSYGYTF
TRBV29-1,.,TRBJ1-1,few,TGCAGCGTTGAAAGCCGGACATCGACCACTGAAGCTTTCTTT,CSVESRTSTTEAFF
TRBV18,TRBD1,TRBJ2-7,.,TGTGCCAGCTCACCGCGCCAGGGGGACGAGCAGTACTTC,CASSPRQGDEQYF
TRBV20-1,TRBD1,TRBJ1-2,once,TGCAGTGCTAGAGGGGACAGGGCCAACTATGGCTACACCTTC,CSARGDRANYGYTF
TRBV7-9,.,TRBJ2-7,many,TGTGCCAGCAGCTTCCAGATCTCCTACGAGCAGTACTTC,CASSFQISYEQYF
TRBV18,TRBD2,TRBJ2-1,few,TGTGCCAGCTCATCGTCGAGCGGGAGTGGTAATGAGCAGTTCTTC,CASSSSSGSGNEQFF
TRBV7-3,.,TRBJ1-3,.,TGTGCCAGCAGCTTACTCGAGGCTGGAAACACCATATATTTT,CASSLLEAGNTIYF
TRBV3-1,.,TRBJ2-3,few,TGTGCCAGCAGCCAAGAGGGACTTCCCCCCACAGATACGCAGTATTTT,CASSQEGLPPTDTQYF
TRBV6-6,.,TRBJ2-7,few,TGTGCCAGCACAGGGACCCCCTACGAGCAGTACTTC,CASTGTPYEQYF
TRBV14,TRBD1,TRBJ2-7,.,TGTGCCAGCAGCCCGGGACAGTTCGTCGAGCAGTACTTC,CASSPGQFVEQYF
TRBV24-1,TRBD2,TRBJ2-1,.,TGTGCCACCAGTGACCACCCGGGGGGGCTCCCTTTTAATGAGCAGTTCTTC,CATSDHPGGLPFNEQFF
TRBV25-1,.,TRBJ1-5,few,TGTGCCAGCAGCGGGGACGGATATCAGCCCCAGCATTTT,CASSGDGYQPQHF
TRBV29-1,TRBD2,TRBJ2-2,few,TGCAGCGTTGAAGGACCAGCGGGGCCTACTAGCGGGAGTGCGGCCGGGGAGCTGTTTTTT,CSVEGPAGPTSGSAAGELFF
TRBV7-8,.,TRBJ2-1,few,TGTGCCAGCAGCTTAGAAAGAGGGCGGGGCGAGCAGTTCTTC,CASSLERGRGEQFF
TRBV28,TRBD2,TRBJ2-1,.,TGTGCCAGCAGTCCCTATATGACTAGCGGGAGGTTCGGGGACAATGAGCAGTTCTTC,CASSPYMTSGRFGDNEQFF
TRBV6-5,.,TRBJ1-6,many,TGTGCCAGCAGTTCCAGGGCTAGGGATTCACCCCTCCACTTT,CASSSRARDSPLHF
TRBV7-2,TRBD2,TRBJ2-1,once,TGTGCCAGCAGCCCGGGACTAGCGGGAGTGCCCTACAATGAGCAGTTCTTC,CASSPGLAGVPYNEQFF
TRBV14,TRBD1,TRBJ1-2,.,TGTGCCAGCCCCCTCAGGGACAGGGCGGCTAACTATGGCTACACCTTC,CASPLRDRAANYGYTF
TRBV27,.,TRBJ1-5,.,TGTGCCAGCAGTTTAAGGCAGGGGTTAGGTCAGCCCCAGCATTTT,CASSLRQGLGQPQHF
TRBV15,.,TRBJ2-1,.,TGTGCCACCAGTTTTGGGAGCTCCTACAATGAGCAGTTCTTC,CATSFGSSYNEQFF
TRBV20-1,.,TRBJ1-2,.,TGCAGTGCTGACTCCGGGACATATCATCGAGCTAACTATGGCTACACCTTC,CSADSGTYHRANYGYTF
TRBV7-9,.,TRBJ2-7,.,TGTGCCAGCAGCTTAAATTCCTTCGACGAGCAGTACTTC,CASSLNSFDEQYF
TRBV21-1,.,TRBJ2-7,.,TGTGCCAGCAGCAAAGCGTATGAGAGAGACAGCTACGAGCAGTACTTC,CASSKAYERDSYEQYF
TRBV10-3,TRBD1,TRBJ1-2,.,TGTGCCATCAGTGAGTCAGGACAGGGGGCGAGAGGCTACACCTTC,CAISESGQGARGYTF
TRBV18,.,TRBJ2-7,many,TGTGCCAGCAGCCCCCCCGGCTACGAGCAGTACTTC,CASSPPGYEQYF
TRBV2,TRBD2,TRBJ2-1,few,TGTGCCAGCAGCGCTAGCGGGATTAGGGGCGATGAGCAGTTCTTC,CASSASGIRGDEQFF
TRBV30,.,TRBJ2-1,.,TGTGCCTGGAGTGTAGGCGGGTTGGGTGAGCAGTTCTTC,CAWSVGGLGEQFF